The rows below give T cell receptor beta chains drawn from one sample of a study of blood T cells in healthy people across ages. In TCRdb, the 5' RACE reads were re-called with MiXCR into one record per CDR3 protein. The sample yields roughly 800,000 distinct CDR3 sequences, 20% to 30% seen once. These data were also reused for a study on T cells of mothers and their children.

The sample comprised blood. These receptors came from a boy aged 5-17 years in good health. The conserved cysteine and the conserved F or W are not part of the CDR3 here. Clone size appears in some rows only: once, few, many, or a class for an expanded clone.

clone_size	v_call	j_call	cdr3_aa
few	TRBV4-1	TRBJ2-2	ASGQQGRGDTGELF
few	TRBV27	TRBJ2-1	ASSLGGGAPYNEQF
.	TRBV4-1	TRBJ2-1	ASSQEHRSYNEQF
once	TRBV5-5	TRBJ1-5	ASSLDPGQGLQPQH
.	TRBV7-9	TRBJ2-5	ASSLALGPGTQY
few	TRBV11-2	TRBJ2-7	ASSLPRAYEQY
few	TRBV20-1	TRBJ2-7	SARGLAGSNEQY
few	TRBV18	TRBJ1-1	ASSPRRGEAF
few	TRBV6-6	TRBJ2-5	ASTRRAASEKETQY
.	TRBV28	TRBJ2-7	ASSLFEGKQY
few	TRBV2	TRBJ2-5	ASSEGMGGETQY
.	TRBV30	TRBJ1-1	AWRLRGSMNTEAF
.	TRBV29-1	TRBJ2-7	SVAQSPYEQY
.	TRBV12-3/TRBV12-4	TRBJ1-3	ASRVPQGVGGNTIY
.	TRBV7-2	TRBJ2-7	ASSLYRKDEQY
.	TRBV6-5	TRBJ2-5	ASSLQGHWETQY
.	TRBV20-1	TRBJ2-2	SARASEGFARELF
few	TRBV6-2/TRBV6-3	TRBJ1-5	ASNQGSVSNQPQH
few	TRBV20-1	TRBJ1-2	SAHALGTETIGYGYT
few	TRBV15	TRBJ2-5	ATSSRETQY
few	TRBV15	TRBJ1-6	ATSRDLGGSNSPLH
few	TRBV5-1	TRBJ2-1	ASKTSGSSYNEQF
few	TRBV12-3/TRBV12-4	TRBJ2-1	ASSDRDRFGQF
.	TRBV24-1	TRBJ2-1	ATSEKTPYNEQF
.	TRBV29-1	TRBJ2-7	SVEGRAGVSYEQY
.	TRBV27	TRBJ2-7	ASSPDRGLPYEQY
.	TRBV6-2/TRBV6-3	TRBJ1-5	ASSPGTRKNQPQH
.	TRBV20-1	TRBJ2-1	SARDPAGGLLNGQF
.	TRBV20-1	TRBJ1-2	SAPDRLNGYT
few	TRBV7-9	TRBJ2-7	ASSARDGPLGEQY
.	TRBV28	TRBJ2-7	ASSPPRMFRY
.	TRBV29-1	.	SVDLWEGITNNEQF
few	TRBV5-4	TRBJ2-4	ASSPAGGDIQY
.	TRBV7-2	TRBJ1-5	ASSFLGGNQPQH
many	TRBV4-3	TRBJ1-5	ASSQDRGVRQPQH
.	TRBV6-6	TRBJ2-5	ASSLGGSRETQY
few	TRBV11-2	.	AVRFGAGTYEQY
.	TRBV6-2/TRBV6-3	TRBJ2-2	ASSYRRKPGELF
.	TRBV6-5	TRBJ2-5	ASSWSRDSSGETQY
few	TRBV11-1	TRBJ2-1	ASSLGFAGGQYNEQF
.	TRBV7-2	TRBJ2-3	ASSLYLEGREVTQY
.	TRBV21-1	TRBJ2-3	ASSSTILAGSTDTQY
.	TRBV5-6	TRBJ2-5	ANRLRGQETQY
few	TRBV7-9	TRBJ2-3	ASSPLREADTQY
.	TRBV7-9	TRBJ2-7	ASSLRSGPEQY
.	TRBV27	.	ASSQAGAGTYEQY
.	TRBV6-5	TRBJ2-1	ASSRRDRAYNQQF
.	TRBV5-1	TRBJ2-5	ASRSSPGEETQY
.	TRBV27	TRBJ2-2	ASSLGPGGSGELF
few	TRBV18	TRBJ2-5	ASSPGTPGVETQY
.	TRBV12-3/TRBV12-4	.	ASTYGGFDGEQF
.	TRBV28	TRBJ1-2	ASSLSPEAGQGAGYT
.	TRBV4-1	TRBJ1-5	ASSQDREVDQPQH
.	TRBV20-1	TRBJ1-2	SARDEPSAADYGYT
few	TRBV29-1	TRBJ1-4	SADRDEKLF
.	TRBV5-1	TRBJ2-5	ASSFGGDNQETQY
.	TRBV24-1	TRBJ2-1	ATNSDSYNEQF
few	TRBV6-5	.	ASSYSFGSSYEQY
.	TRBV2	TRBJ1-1	ASSAVSGAMNTEAF